The rows below give T cell receptor beta chains drawn from one sample of a study of blood T cell repertoires in COVID-19. Clones were sequenced by immunoSEQ multiplex PCR, and TCRdb holds only the in-frame ones, with some missing. The sample lists fewer than 350,000 clones; roughly 90% were seen once. Source material: PBMCs or T cells enriched from blood (not recorded which). The receptors come from a woman aged 25 to 39 who had recovered from COVID-19. Both conserved end residues are trimmed from each CDR3.

TRBV20-1,TRBJ2-1,SASKGTFRTDNEQF
TRBV30,TRBJ2-7,ACRLVGPYEQY
TRBV5-3,TRBJ2-5,ARSTHRGLDKETQY
TRBV29-1,TRBJ1-2,SAMTGNYGYT
TRBV28,TRBJ2-7,ASSYPGGPGEQY
TRBV25-1,TRBJ1-1,ASSEYRDTEAF
TRBV9,TRBJ1-2,ASSVEPARGRGYT
TRBV29-1,TRBJ1-1,SVPRPGMVSTEAF
TRBV5-6,TRBJ1-1,ASSLFRDNLMNTEAF
TRBV28,TRBJ1-2,ASTSDGNYGYT
TRBV7-3,TRBJ2-3,ASSLTGGWRTDTQY
TRBV27,TRBJ1-2,ASSLPGGYYGYT
TRBV5-4,TRBJ2-5,ASSFRETQY